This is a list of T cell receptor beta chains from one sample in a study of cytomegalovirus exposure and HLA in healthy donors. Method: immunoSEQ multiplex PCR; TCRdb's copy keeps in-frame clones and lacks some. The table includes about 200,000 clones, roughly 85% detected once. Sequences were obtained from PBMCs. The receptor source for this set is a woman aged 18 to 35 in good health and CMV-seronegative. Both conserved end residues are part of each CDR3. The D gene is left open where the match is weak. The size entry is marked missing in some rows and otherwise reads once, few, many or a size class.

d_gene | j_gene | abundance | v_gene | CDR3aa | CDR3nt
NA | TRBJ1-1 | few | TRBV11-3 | CASSLVRGRGTEAFF | TGTGCCAGCAGCTTAGTCCGAGGCCGGGGTACTGAAGCTTTCTTT
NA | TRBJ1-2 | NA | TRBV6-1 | CASSNSGGRYGYTF | TGTGCCAGCAGTAATAGCGGTGGCAGATACGGCTACACCTTC
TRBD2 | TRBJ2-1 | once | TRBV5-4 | CASSPGGGSQYNEQFF | TGTGCCAGCAGCCCCGGGGGGGGAAGTCAATACAATGAGCAGTTCTTC
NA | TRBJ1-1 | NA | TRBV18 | CASSRTVNTEAFF | TGTGCCAGCTCGAGGACAGTGAACACTGAAGCTTTCTTT
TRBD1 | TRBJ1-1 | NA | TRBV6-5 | CASSRGQVVTEAFF | TGTGCCAGCAGTCGCGGACAGGTGGTCACTGAAGCTTTCTTT
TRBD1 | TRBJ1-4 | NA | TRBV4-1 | CASSRQGAEGEKLFF | TGCGCCAGCAGCAGACAGGGGGCTGAGGGTGAAAAACTGTTTTTT
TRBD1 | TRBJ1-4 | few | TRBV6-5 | CASRTGGEDEKLFF | TGTGCCAGCAGAACAGGGGGTGAGGATGAAAAACTGTTTTTT
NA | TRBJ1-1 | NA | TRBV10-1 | CASSDYLRGENTEAFF | TGCGCCAGCAGTGACTACCTCAGGGGCGAGAACACTGAAGCTTTCTTT
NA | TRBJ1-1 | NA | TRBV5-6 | CASSTVSGEMNTEAFF | TGTGCCAGCAGCACGGTTTCAGGGGAAATGAACACTGAAGCTTTCTTT
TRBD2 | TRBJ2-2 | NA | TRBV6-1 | CASSGLAGYTGELFF | TGTGCCAGCAGCGGACTAGCGGGCTATACCGGGGAGCTGTTTTTT
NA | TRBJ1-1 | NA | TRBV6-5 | CASSLAGTLEAFF | TGTGCCAGCAGTCTAGCCGGGACTCTGGAAGCTTTCTTT
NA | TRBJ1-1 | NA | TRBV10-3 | CAIRADQNTEAFF | TGTGCCATCAGAGCGGACCAGAACACTGAAGCTTTCTTT
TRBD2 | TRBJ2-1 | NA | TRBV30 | CAWSPGTSSYNEQFF | TGTGCCTGGAGCCCTGGGACTAGCAGTTACAATGAGCAGTTCTTC
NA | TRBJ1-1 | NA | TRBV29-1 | CSDAGSEAFF | TGCAGCGACGCGGGGTCTGAAGCTTTCTTT
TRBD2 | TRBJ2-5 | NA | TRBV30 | CAWSGTSGRSETQYF | TGTGCCTGGAGCGGGACTAGCGGGAGGTCGGAGACCCAGTACTTC
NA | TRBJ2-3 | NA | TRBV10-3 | CAISPGESRDTQYF | TGTGCCATCAGCCCGGGGGAGAGTCGAGATACGCAGTATTTT
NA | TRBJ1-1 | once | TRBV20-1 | CIGTGNTEAFF | TGCATCGGGACTGGGAACACTGAAGCTTTCTTT
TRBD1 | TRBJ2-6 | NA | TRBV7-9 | CASSPTGEGANVLTF | TGTGCCAGCAGCCCCACAGGGGAAGGGGCCAACGTCCTGACTTTC
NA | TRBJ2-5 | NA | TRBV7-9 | CASSLALVQQYF | TGTGCCAGCAGCTTAGCGCTAGTTCAGCAGTACTTC
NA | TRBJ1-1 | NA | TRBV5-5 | CASSFPSRRTEAFF | TGTGCCAGCAGCTTCCCGTCTCGGAGGACTGAAGCTTTCTTT
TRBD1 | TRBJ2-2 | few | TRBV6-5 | CASSRRDRASGELFF | TGTGCCAGCAGTCGACGGGACAGAGCGTCCGGGGAGCTGTTTTTT
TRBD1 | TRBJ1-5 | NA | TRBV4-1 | CASSQKATGADQPQHF | TGCGCCAGCAGCCAAAAAGCGACAGGGGCTGATCAGCCCCAGCATTTT
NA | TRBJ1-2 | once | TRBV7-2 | CASSLGNTYGYTF | TGTGCCAGCAGCTTAGGTAACACCTATGGCTACACCTTC
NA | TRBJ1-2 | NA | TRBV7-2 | CASSSYPAARYGYTF | TGTGCCAGCAGCTCCTACCCGGCGGCCCGATATGGCTACACCTTC
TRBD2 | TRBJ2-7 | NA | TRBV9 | CASSVGPSGENYYEQYF | TGTGCCAGCAGCGTAGGGCCTAGCGGGGAAAACTACTACGAGCAGTACTTC
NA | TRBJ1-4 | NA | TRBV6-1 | CASRRGGGPNEKLFF | TGTGCCAGCAGGAGAGGCGGGGGGCCTAATGAAAAACTGTTTTTT
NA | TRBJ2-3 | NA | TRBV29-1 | CSGGRGGGVRDTQYF | TGCAGCGGTGGTCGCGGAGGGGGCGTAAGAGATACGCAGTATTTT
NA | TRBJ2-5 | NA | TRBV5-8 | CASSKGQGGQETQYF | TGTGCCAGCAGCAAAGGACAGGGAGGGCAAGAGACCCAGTACTTC
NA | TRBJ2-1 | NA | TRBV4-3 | CASSQDLFSSYNEQFF | TGCGCCAGCAGCCAAGATCTGTTTAGCTCCTACAATGAGCAGTTCTTC
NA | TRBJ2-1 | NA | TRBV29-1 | CSVEKRHRLSYNEQFF | TGCAGCGTTGAAAAACGACACCGCTTATCCTACAATGAGCAGTTCTTC
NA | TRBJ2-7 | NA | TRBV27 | CASSLSGGLAVYEQYF | TGTGCCAGCAGTTTATCGGGGGGGCTGGCGGTCTACGAGCAGTACTTC
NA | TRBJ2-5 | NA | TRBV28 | CASSPRGFQETQYF | TGTGCCAGCAGTCCAAGGGGGTTCCAAGAGACCCAGTACTTC
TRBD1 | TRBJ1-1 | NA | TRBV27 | CASSLLPGTAVYTEAFF | TGTGCCAGCAGTTTATTACCCGGGACAGCTGTTTACACTGAAGCTTTCTTT
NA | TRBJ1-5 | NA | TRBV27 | CASSFSGGVNQPQHF | TGTGCCAGCAGTTTTTCCGGGGGGGTGAATCAGCCCCAGCATTTT
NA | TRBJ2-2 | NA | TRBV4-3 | CASSQIFSGVQTGELFF | TGCGCCAGCAGCCAAATTTTTTCAGGGGTTCAGACCGGGGAGCTGTTTTTT
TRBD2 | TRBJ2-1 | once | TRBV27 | CASRIAGLDEQFF | TGTGCCAGCAGAATAGCGGGACTGGATGAGCAGTTCTTC